These 30 T cell receptor beta chains were sequenced from one sample in a study of OX40 agonist ivuxolimab in advanced cancers. Sequenced by immunoSEQ multiplex PCR; TCRdb stores in-frame clones only, minus some. The top ten hold around 0.3% of the sample, which has over 85,000 clones, 90% to 95% seen once. Here the sequenced sample was CD4+ or CD8+ T cells sorted from blood, taken in a trial of the OX40 agonist ivuxolimab. The receptors derive from an adult with an advanced solid tumor such as melanoma, head and neck, liver or kidney cancer.

This chain links TRBV28 with TRBJ1-2; D not certain. The CDR3 length is 16 residues. V was shortened by 7 bases and J by 1 base, with 19 bases between the two germline ends. Germline V gene lookup returns CDR1 MDHEN and CDR2 SYDVKM. The CDR3 DNA is TGTGCCAGCACACGGATCGGGCAGATACTTAACTATGGCTACACCTTC. Translated, it gives CASTRIGQILNYGYTF.

The chain carries TRBV6-5 and TRBJ2-3; perhaps TRBD1 as D (5 bases). V was pared by 5 bases and J by 8 bases, with 17 bases between. The CDR3 is 14 residues long. Germline-derived CDR1 and CDR2 are MNHEY and SVGAGI. CDR3 sequence (DNA): TGTGCCAGCAGTGAGGAAATTTTTAGGGGTACGCAGTATTTT. Protein sequence: CASSEEIFRGTQYF.

The V and J genes are TRBV5-1 and TRBJ1-5, with 7 bases that match TRBD1. There are 15 residues in the CDR3. The V gene's germline CDR1 is SGHRS and CDR2 YFSETQ. The ends lost 0 bases at V and 7 bases at J; junction bases unmatched: 7. CDR3 DNA sequence: TGCGCCAGCAGCTTGGGTGCAGGGGGACGGCAGCCCCAGCATTTT. Its translation: CASSLGAGGRQPQHF.

V is TRBV5-1 and J is TRBJ1-4; D is undetermined. Between the trimmed V and J ends, which lost 3 bases and 8 bases, there was a span of 17 bases. The CDR3 loop spans 15 amino acids. Germline V gene lookup returns CDR1 SGHRS and CDR2 YFSETQ. CDR3 DNA: TGCGCCAGCAGCTCACAATGGGGTGGCGAAGAAAAACTGTTTTTT. It encodes CASSSQWGGEEKLFF.

The chain combines TRBV4-1 with TRBJ1-3, with D hard to call. Germline CDR1 MGHRA, CDR2 YSYEKL. The CDR3 has 15 residues. The V gene lost 0 bases and the J gene lost 2 bases, with 8 bases spanning the gap. CDR3 protein: CASSQEATAGNTIYF. Written as DNA, the CDR3 is TGCGCCAGCAGCCAAGAAGCCACGGCTGGAAACACCATATATTTT.

The V call is TRBV28, the J call TRBJ1-3; 8 nucleotides line up with TRBD1. The CDR3 is 17 amino acids. V lost 5 bases to trimming and J lost 0 bases; unmatched junction nucleotides: 9. Germline V gene data show CDR1 as MDHEN and CDR2 as SYDVKM. CDR3 nucleotide sequence: TGTGCCAGCAGTCCCGCCGGGACAGGCTTCTCTGGAAACACCATATATTTT. This encodes CASSPAGTGFSGNTIYF. The full variable domain, with the rest looked up from reference TRBV28 and TRBJ1-3, is DVKVTQSSRYLVKRTGEKVFLECVQDMDHENMFWYRQDPGLGLRLIYFSYDVKMKEKGDIPEGYSVSREKKERFSLILESASTNQTSMYLCASSPAGTGFSGNTIYFGEGSWLTVV.

This chain joins TRBV5-1 and TRBJ2-3, with 10 bases that match TRBD2. CDR1 is SGHRS, CDR2 YFSETQ, per germline. Unmatched junction bases numbered 16, after V lost 4 bases and J lost 14 bases. CDR3 length: 15 amino acids. The CDR3: CASSRRGTSVVLLYF. The CDR3 DNA is TGCGCCAGCAGCCGGAGGGGGACTAGCGTTGTCTTACTGTATTTT.

This rearrangement joins TRBV28 to TRBJ1-6; no clear D. CDR3 size: 17 residues. Trimming shortened V by 6 bases and J by 7 bases, and 22 bases separated the two germline ends. From germline, CDR1 is MDHEN and CDR2 SYDVKM. The DNA for the CDR3 is TGTGCCAGCAGCTTCGTCGAACGGTGGATGATAAATTCACCCCTCCACTTT. It specifies CASSFVERWMINSPLHF.

This rearrangement joins TRBV11-3 to TRBJ2-7, with D perhaps TRBD1 or TRBD2 (5 bases each). CDR1 SGHNT and CDR2 YENEEA come from the germline V gene. The CDR3 consists of 14 residues. The V and J ends lost 1 base and 0 bases respectively, with 7 bases between them. CDR3 in amino acids: CASSLGGSSYEQYV. The DNA for the CDR3 is TGTGCCAGCAGCTTAGGGGGGAGCTCCTACGAGCAGTACGTC.

J is TRBJ1-1 and V is TRBV28, with 7 bases lining up with TRBD1. Germline V gene data show CDR1 as MDHEN and CDR2 as SYDVKM. V lost 7 bases and J lost 3; bases outside the gene matches: 5. The CDR3 spans 13 residues. For the CDR3, the DNA is TGTGCCAGCAACCGACAGGGTGACACTGAAGCTTTCTTT. Residues: CASNRQGDTEAFF.

This chain joins TRBV6-1 and TRBJ2-2; D may correspond to TRBD1 or TRBD2 (5 bases each). Germline V CDR1 and CDR2: MNHNS, SASEGT. The V end lost 3 bases, the J end lost 4 bases, and 15 bases lay between the germline ends. CDR3 length: 16 amino acids. DNA of the CDR3: TGTGCCAGCAGTGACTTGAGACAGAGGGGCACCGGGGAGCTGTTTTTT. Translated, it gives CASSDLRQRGTGELFF.

This chain uses TRBV7-2 with TRBJ2-2, with TRBD2 matching over 11 bases. V gave up 3 bases and J gave up 5 bases; unmatched junction bases: 8. The CDR3 length is 17 residues. Germline V gene lookup returns CDR1 SGHTA and CDR2 FQGNSA. CDR3 protein: CASSFAASGGYTGELFF. The CDR3 DNA is TGTGCCAGCAGCTTCGCGGCTAGCGGGGGGTATACCGGGGAGCTGTTTTTT.

The chain links TRBV28 to TRBJ2-3; TRBD2 agrees at 7 bases. V dropped 6 bases and J dropped 2; count of bases not matched to a gene: 11. The germline gives CDR1 MDHEN, CDR2 SYDVKM. The CDR3 totals 16 residues. CDR3 in amino acids: CASRVEGGSPTDTQYF. CDR3 bases: TGTGCCAGCAGGGTCGAAGGCGGGAGTCCCACAGATACGCAGTATTTT.

A single count supports this clone. The V gene is TRBV28, the J gene TRBJ1-1; 10 bases are shared with TRBD1. V shed 3 bases, J shed 11 bases, and the junction held 6 bases outside the gene matches. The germline CDR1 and CDR2 sequences are MDHEN and SYDVKM. There are 13 residues in the CDR3. CDR3 in DNA: TGTGCCAGCAGTTTGCCGACAGGGGGCGCCGCTTTCTTT. Amino acids: CASSLPTGGAAFF.

The J gene is TRBJ2-3, the V gene TRBV9; D perhaps matches TRBD1 (5 bases). Germline assignment: CDR1 SGDLS and CDR2 YYNGEE. The CDR3 is 14 amino acids. Trimming removed 3 bases at V and 6 bases at J, with 14 bases between. CDR3 nucleotides: TGTGCCAGCAGCGCCCTAGGGGCCGTTGATACGCAGTATTTT. Amino acid sequence: CASSALGAVDTQYF.

The chain links TRBV4-1 to TRBJ2-7; D is undetermined. V was shortened by 1 base and J by 4 bases, with 8 bases between the two germline ends. Germline-derived CDR1 and CDR2 are MGHRA and YSYEKL. The CDR3 totals 13 residues. CDR3 nucleotides: TGCGCCAGCAGCCAAGTATTTCAATACGAGCAGTACTTC. This gives the protein CASSQVFQYEQYF.

V is TRBV2 and J is TRBJ1-2; D might be TRBD1 (6 bases). Germline lookup yields CDR1 SNHLY and CDR2 FYNNEI. The germline V and J ends were trimmed by 7 bases and 5 bases, with 14 bases remaining between them. This CDR3 contains 13 residues. The CDR3 loop reads CASKIGGGYGYTF. The CDR3 nucleotides are TGTGCCAGCAAGATAGGGGGTGGGTATGGCTACACCTTC.

This rearrangement joins TRBV19 to TRBJ2-7; a possible D gene is TRBD2 (6 bases). Between the trimmed V and J ends, which lost 6 bases and 1 base, there was a span of 13 bases. The CDR3 is 14 residues long. Per the germline V gene, CDR1 is LNHDA and CDR2 is SQIVND (reference sequence). CDR3 bases: TGTGCCAGTAGCCAGCGGGCCCTTTCCTACGAGCAGTACTTC. It yields the protein CASSQRALSYEQYF.

This chain links TRBV18 with TRBJ1-2, with a weak D call TRBD1 (6 bases). Germline V gene lookup returns CDR1 KGHSH and CDR2 LQKENI. The V and J ends lost 3 bases and 7 bases respectively, with 12 bases between them. The CDR3 sequence is 13 residues long. The CDR3 reads CASSPGSGAGYTF. CDR3 nucleotides: TGTGCCAGCTCACCTGGGTCAGGGGCTGGCTACACCTTC.

V usage is TRBV7-2 and J usage is TRBJ1-5, with D possibly TRBD1 on 5 matching bases. This CDR3 has 17 residues. Germline CDR1 is SGHTA and CDR2 is FQGNSA. V lost 3 bases to trimming and J lost 4 bases, with 19 bases between them. The CDR3 sequence: CASSFYQRGRPNQPQHF. The CDR3 bases are TGTGCCAGCAGCTTTTATCAACGGGGACGGCCGAATCAGCCCCAGCATTTT.

This clone came up once. This chain links TRBV5-6 with TRBJ2-3, with TRBD2 matching over 9 bases. This CDR3 has 16 residues. After removal of 1 base from V and 4 bases from J, the junction contained 7 bases not matched to a gene. Germline V gene lookup returns CDR1 SGHDT and CDR2 YYEEEE. CDR3 nucleotides: TGTGCCAGCAGCTTGATTGCGGGGGGGGCATCAGATACGCAGTATTTT. It encodes CASSLIAGGASDTQYF.

CDR3 in amino acids: CASSTMRGIQPQHF. The CDR3 DNA reads as TGTGCCAGCAGTACCATGAGAGGGATCCAGCCCCAGCATTTT. This sequence joins TRBV6-6 and TRBJ1-5; D gene ambiguous. The CDR3 has 14 residues. Trimming pared 5 bases from V and 7 bases from J, leaving 15 bases between. Germline V gene sequence: CDR1 MNHNY, CDR2 SVGAGI (reference sequence).

About this clone: The junction differs from germline at one of its ends, possibly a read error. The chain has TRBV11-3 and TRBJ1-2, with a tentative D call TRBD1 (6 bases). From germline, CDR1 is SGHNT and CDR2 YENEEA. The CDR3 is made up of 13 amino acids. The CDR3 DNA follows: TGTGCCAGCAGCCTAGACAGGAACTATGGCTACACCTTC. Translated: CASSLDRNYGYTF.

The V gene is TRBV6-1, the J gene TRBJ2-1, with unresolved D. Germline loops: CDR1 MNHNS, CDR2 SASEGT. This CDR3 spans 13 amino acids. The ends were cut back, 2 bases at V and 6 bases at J, with 8 bases in the middle. CDR3 sequence reads: CASSEYRFNEQFF. In DNA form, the CDR3 reads TGTGCCAGCAGTGAATATCGTTTCAATGAGCAGTTCTTC.

V usage is TRBV25-1 and J usage is TRBJ2-7; D is unclear. Germline lookup yields CDR1 MGHDK and CDR2 SYGVNS. The V gene lost 4 bases and the J gene lost 3 bases, with 10 bases spanning the gap. This CDR3 is 13 amino acids long. The CDR3 nucleotides are TGTGCCAGCAGTGTTCCGCCCTTCTACGAGCAGTACGTC. Its translation: CASSVPPFYEQYV.

The V call is TRBV27, the J call TRBJ1-2; D is possibly TRBD1 (6 bases). The CDR3 runs 15 residues. Trimming left V 3 bases short and J 0 bases short, with 11 bases between. Germline loops: CDR1 MNHEY, CDR2 SMNVEV (reference sequence). CDR3 in DNA: TGTGCCAGCAGTTTTAACCGGGGGCCTAACTATGGCTACACCTTC. Translated: CASSFNRGPNYGYTF.

This chain uses TRBV6-5 with TRBJ1-2; D not resolved. V was cut by 5 bases and J by 2 bases, with 12 bases left in between. Germline CDR1 MNHEY, CDR2 SVGAGI. The CDR3 covers 14 residues. In DNA, the CDR3 is TGTGCCAGCAGTCCCCGGACGGTCAACTATGGCTACACCTTC. Protein: CASSPRTVNYGYTF.

The chain links TRBV28 to TRBJ2-7, with TRBD1 matching over 8 bases. The trim removed 6 bases at V and 3 bases at J, leaving 13 bases unmatched. The CDR3 has 16 amino acids. Germline lookup yields CDR1 MDHEN and CDR2 SYDVKM. CDR3 loop: CASSPPTGGNYYEQYF. The DNA for the CDR3 is TGTGCCAGCAGCCCCCCCACAGGGGGAAACTACTACGAGCAGTACTTC.

This chain joins TRBV5-1 and TRBJ2-2, with D maybe TRBD2 (6 bases). Between the trimmed V and J ends, which lost 5 bases and 1 base, there was a span of 9 bases. This CDR3 has 14 amino acids. Germline V lookup: CDR1 SGHRS, CDR2 YFSETQ. The CDR3, as DNA: TGCGCCAGCAGGGGAGGAATGAACACCGGGGAGCTGTTTTTT. Encoded protein: CASRGGMNTGELFF.

The chain carries TRBV11-3 and TRBJ2-1; tentatively, D is TRBD2 (6 bases). The germline V gene encodes CDR1 SGHNT and CDR2 YENEEA. The ends were cut back, 1 base at V and 4 bases at J, with 8 bases in the middle. This CDR3 is built from 14 residues. CDR3 amino acids: CASSLGGGYNEQFF. Here the CDR3 DNA reads TGTGCCAGCAGCTTAGGTGGGGGGTACAATGAGCAGTTCTTC. Full variable domain (outside the CDR3, taken from reference TRBV11-3 and TRBJ2-1): EAGVVQSPRYKIIEKKQPVAFWCNPISGHNTLYWYLQNLGQGPELLIRYENEEAVDDSQLPKDRFSAERLKGVDSTLKIQPAELGDSAVYLCASSLGGGYNEQFFGPGTRLTVL.